This T cell receptor (beta chain) was sequenced in a study of OX40 agonist ivuxolimab in advanced cancers. Turning to the study itself: Past anti-PD-1, anti-PD-L1 or anti-CTLA-4 therapy was accepted, and roughly 40% had received some.

Produced via immunoSEQ multiplex PCR; TCRdb's table is partial and in-frame only. The sample contains approximately 70,000 clones, 85% to 95% of which appear only once. As concerns this clone: Its antigen remains unknown.

CDR1 and CDR2 (germline): SGHDT, YYEEEE. This CDR3 spans 18 amino acids. V was pared by 4 bases and J by 2 bases, with 9 bases of the junction left unmatched. Findings and limits, study-wide: Expanded clones were, on average, more numerous in CD8+ T cells than in CD4+. Low clonal expansion, among the lowest seen, marked partial responders at 0.1-3.0 mg/kg.

The rearrangement joins TRBV5-6 to TRBJ2-2; the match to TRBD2 covers 12 bases. The receptor was derived from an adult with an advanced solid tumor such as melanoma, head and neck, liver or kidney cancer. The material sequenced was CD4+ or CD8+ T cells sorted from blood, taken in a trial of the OX40 agonist ivuxolimab. CDR3 protein: CASSPQLAGGPNTGELFF. The CDR3 DNA reads as TGTGCCAGCAGCCCGCAACTAGCGGGAGGCCCTAACACCGGGGAGCTGTTTTTT.